The TCR beta chain described here comes from a study of blood T cells in healthy people across ages. Each donor's blood draw was approximately 10 milliliters of peripheral blood. The authors extracted at least 5.5 micrograms of total RNA per sample. Primers used in a second PCR of about 7 to 12 cycles were a sample-barcoded 5' primer and a J-beta primer mix. Individual samples furnished no less than 2.5 million CDR3-containing paired-end reads apiece. TCRdb itself ran the 5' RACE reads through MiXCR, one entry per CDR3 protein. The data hold 720,000 or so distinct CDR3 sequences, with roughly 43% observed a single time. This sequence originates from an elderly man in good health. The sequenced sample consisted of blood.

The CDR3 protein is CASSQERTQETQYF. For the CDR3, the DNA is TGCGCCAGCAGCCAAGAGAGGACTCAAGAGACCCAGTACTTC. The chain has TRBV4-3 and TRBJ2-5, with D possibly being TRBD2 (5 bases). The CDR3 contains 14 residues. The V end was cut by 0 bases, the J end by 2 bases, with 7 bases between. Germline CDR1 LGHNA, CDR2 YSLEER.